The sequence of this TCR beta chain was determined in a study of human T cells and chemical hapten exposure. Study summary: Largely, small differences in pooled library volume made per-sample TCR yields vary.

Germline assignment: CDR1 SEHNR and CDR2 FQNEAQ (reference sequence). The V and J ends lost 8 bases and 4 bases respectively, with 14 bases between them. CDR3 length: 14 residues. TCRdb re-called the RACE reads through MiXCR, storing one row per CDR3 protein. The data contain over 130,000 distinct CDR3 sequences, about 10% of them singletons. The time point: patch test 2, 6 weeks after DPC sensitization. Treatment given: therapeutic diphenylcyclopropenone sensitization with weekly scalp DPC. Broader study findings: TCRs whose frequency exceeded 1 in 1000 remained the same following DPC sensitization.

Ten or more counts support this clonotype. The antigen is undetermined. The sample consisted of whole blood, taken in connection with sensitization to the hapten diphenylcyclopropenone (DPC). The source of this sequence is a woman in her fifties or sixties with alopecia areata. Some clones in this sample may be carry-over from other donors' samples. The chain carries TRBV7-9 and TRBJ2-2, with D possibly being TRBD1 or TRBD2 (5 bases each). In DNA form, the CDR3 reads TGTGCCAGCCGCAGGGAGAGCCGCACCGGGGAGCTGTTTTTT. It specifies CASRRESRTGELFF.